This TCR beta chain was identified during a study of long-term antiretroviral therapy in people with HIV. This was the immunoSEQ v3.0 assay at survey level. Generated by immunoSEQ multiplex PCR, the TCRdb table keeps only in-frame clones and is missing some. The table lists 20,000 to 25,000 clones, about 91% of them singletons. Treatment for every participant with HIV took place in the United States. Study-level points and caveats: Clonal populations expanded prior to ART predominated within the repertoire at all time points. HIV repertoires had narrower CDR3 length ranges than controls.

The CDR3 totals 14 residues. The V end lost 4 bases, the J end lost 1 base, and 11 bases lay between the germline ends. Germline V gives CDR1 SGHKS, CDR2 YYEKEE (reference sequence). On this clone itself: Its matching antigen is unknown.

This material consisted of unsorted PBMCs, taken 4.4 years after starting antiretroviral therapy. This TCR was sampled from a woman aged 45-59 years with HIV. The chain combines TRBV5-5 with TRBJ2-5; D might be TRBD2 (6 bases). The CDR3 is CASSPGVAQETQYF. The CDR3 coding sequence is TGTGCCAGCAGCCCGGGGGTGGCCCAAGAGACCCAGTACTTC.